The T cell receptor beta chain under discussion was sequenced for a study of regulatory dendritic cells for organ transplantation. Overall study findings and caveats: Naive T cells showed high diversity, memory cells less, memory CD8+ least. Mature dendritic cells appeared to drive more memory CD8+ clonal expansion than regulatory ones.

Sorted subsets were CFSE-labeled and cultured around five days with allogeneic dendritic cells. Naive CD45RA+ and memory CD45RO+ CD4+ or CD8+ T cells were FACS-sorted. Regarding this clone: Its antigen is not known.

The protocol was immunoSEQ multiplex PCR, while the TCRdb copy is restricted to in-frame clones and leaves out a portion. The data contain about 10,000 clones, about 85% of them singletons. CDR1 MNHNS and CDR2 SASEGT come from the germline V gene. V lost 7 bases, J lost 1 base, and 16 bases lay in between. CDR3 length equals 15 residues. The sequencing sample was made of memory CD4+ T cells from blood cultured with dendritic cells. Indicated subset: CD45RO+ memory T cells. This receptor was identified in a human donor in good health. The rearrangement uses TRBV6-1 and TRBJ1-1; perhaps TRBD1 as D (5 bases). CDR3 residues: CASNKGAGGNTEAFF. The DNA of the CDR3 is TGTGCCAGCAATAAAGGGGCAGGCGGGAACACTGAAGCTTTCTTT.